Given below is one T cell receptor (beta chain) in context. Its matching antigen is unknown. A read error may be the cause here, since a much bigger clone is one base away. TCRdb reprocessed the reads with MiXCR, giving one entry per CDR3 protein. The data show 700,000 to 850,000 distinct CDR3 sequences, with 32% seen just once and around 12% held by the top ten. These data originate in a study of T cell repertoires in cytomegalovirus infection. This CDR3 is built from 15 residues. Germline V gene sequence: CDR1 SGHVS, CDR2 FNYEAQ. The TCR was taken from a human donor in good health (CMV status not recorded). Some clones in this sample may be carry-over from other donors' samples. The V and J genes are TRBV7-6 and TRBJ1-6; D is unresolved. Sequenced material: cultured CD8+ T cells from PBMCs, taken from culture after CMV antigen stimulation. The CDR3 region is CASSPRRGYNSPHHF. The CDR3 nucleotides read TGTGCCAGCAGCCCGAGAAGAGGGTATAATTCACCCCACCACTTT.